The 6 T cell receptor beta chains below were found in one sample sequenced in a study of cytomegalovirus exposure and HLA in healthy donors. 60 Vbeta and 13 Jbeta primers were used in PCR. Assay: immunoSEQ multiplex PCR; the TCRdb copy retains only in-frame clones and omits some. The sample yields some 200,000 clones, around 79% seen once. The sample consisted of PBMCs. Every receptor here comes from a man younger than 30 in good health and CMV-seronegative.

The chain employs TRBV6-5 and TRBJ1-3; the D gene is possibly TRBD1 (6 bases). Germline V CDR1 and CDR2: MNHEY, SVGAGI. Trimming stripped 0 bases from V and 2 bases from J, with 11 bases between. The CDR3 sequence is 16 residues long. CDR3 region: CASSYSWGGTGNTIYF. CDR3 in DNA: TGTGCCAGCAGTTACTCGTGGGGGGGCACTGGAAACACCATATATTTT.

The gene calls are TRBV5-1 and TRBJ2-2; 13 bases map to TRBD2. Germline lookup yields CDR1 SGHRS and CDR2 YFSETQ. V shed 4 bases, J shed 4 bases, and the junction held 10 bases outside the gene matches. The CDR3 contains 18 residues. This CDR3 reads CASSLGTSGKVSTGELFF. For the CDR3, the DNA is TGCGCCAGCAGCCTGGGGACTAGCGGGAAAGTTTCCACCGGGGAGCTGTTTTTT.

The chain combines TRBV7-2 with TRBJ1-3; the D is unclear. Germline values: CDR1 SGHTA, CDR2 FQGNSA. The CDR3 spans 14 residues. V lost 5 bases, J lost 0 bases, and 8 bases lay in between. CDR3 in amino acids: CASSEAVSGNTIYF. The CDR3 bases are TGTGCCAGCAGCGAAGCCGTCTCTGGAAACACCATATATTTT.

V usage is TRBV6-1 and J usage is TRBJ2-7, with D possibly being TRBD2 (5 bases). The CDR3 spans 15 residues. The germline V gene has CDR1 MNHNS and CDR2 SASEGT. The V end was cut by 1 base, the J end by 0 bases, with 10 bases between. The CDR3 DNA follows: TGTGCCAGCAGTGAAGTACGGGAAAGCTCCTACGAGCAGTACTTC. Translated: CASSEVRESSYEQYF.

The rearrangement links TRBV19 to TRBJ1-5; TRBD1 aligns across 10 bases. This CDR3 has 15 amino acids. Germline V gene sequence: CDR1 LNHDA, CDR2 SQIVND (reference sequence). With V trimmed by 9 bases and J by 5 bases, 10 bases remained unmatched. CDR3 bases: TGTGCCAGCTTAGGGTGGGGGACAGGGGATCAGCCCCAGCATTTT. Amino acids: CASLGWGTGDQPQHF.

The V call is TRBV27, the J call TRBJ2-7; 9 bases align to TRBD1. Trimming at V came to 6 bases and at J to 4 bases, leaving 13 bases not matched to a gene. Germline V lookup: CDR1 MNHEY, CDR2 SMNVEV (reference sequence). CDR3 length: 16 amino acids. The CDR3 DNA reads as TGTGCCAGCAGACCCCTTACAGGGGGCCCCGAATACGAGCAGTACTTC. Protein product: CASRPLTGGPEYEQYF.